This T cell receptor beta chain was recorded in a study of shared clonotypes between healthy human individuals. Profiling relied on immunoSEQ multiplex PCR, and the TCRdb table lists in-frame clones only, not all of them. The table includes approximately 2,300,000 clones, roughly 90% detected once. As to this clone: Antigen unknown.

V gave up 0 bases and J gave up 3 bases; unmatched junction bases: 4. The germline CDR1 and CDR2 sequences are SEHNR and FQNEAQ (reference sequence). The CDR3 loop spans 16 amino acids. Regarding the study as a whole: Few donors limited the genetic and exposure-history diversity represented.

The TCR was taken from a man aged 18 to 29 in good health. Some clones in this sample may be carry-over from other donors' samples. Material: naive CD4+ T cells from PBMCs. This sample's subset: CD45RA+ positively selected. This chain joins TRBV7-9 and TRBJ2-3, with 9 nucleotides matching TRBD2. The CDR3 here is CASSLAGTSRTDTQYF. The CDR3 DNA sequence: TGTGCCAGCAGCTTAGCTGGGACTAGCAGAACAGATACGCAGTATTTT.